This is a list of T cell receptor beta chains from one sample in a study of blood T cell repertoires in COVID-19. Using immunoSEQ multiplex PCR, the repertoire was profiled, and TCRdb retains in-frame clones only, with some absent. The profile covers 400,000 to 450,000 clones, with 86% appearing a single time and roughly 1.4% taken by the ten largest. The sequenced material came from peripheral blood. The receptor source for this set is a woman aged 30 to 39 with active or convalescent COVID-19. Each CDR3 is given with its conserved first and last residue. Each record gives: V gene, clone size, J gene, CDR3 length, D gene, CDR3 DNA, CDR3 protein. The D gene is left open where the match is weak. Only some rows state a clone size, as once, few, many or a class for expanded clones.

v_call: TRBV18
clone_size: once
j_call: TRBJ1-1
cdr3_length: 13
d_call: -
cdr3_nt: TGTGCCAGCTCACCAAACAGGTATCCTGAAGCTTTCTTT
cdr3_aa: CASSPNRYPEAFF

v_call: TRBV2
clone_size: -
j_call: TRBJ2-5
cdr3_length: 14
d_call: TRBD1
cdr3_nt: TGTGCCAGCAGACCAGGGACAGACCAAGAGACCCAGTACTTC
cdr3_aa: CASRPGTDQETQYF

v_call: TRBV19
clone_size: -
j_call: TRBJ1-1
cdr3_length: 15
d_call: TRBD1
cdr3_nt: TGTGCCAGTAGTGTAACAGGGGGACTGAACACTGAAGCTTTCTTT
cdr3_aa: CASSVTGGLNTEAFF

v_call: TRBV6-5
clone_size: -
j_call: TRBJ1-4
cdr3_length: 15
d_call: -
cdr3_nt: TGTGCCAGCAGGGAGATCGGGGGGGCGGATGAAAAACTGTTTTTT
cdr3_aa: CASREIGGADEKLFF

v_call: TRBV7-9
clone_size: few
j_call: TRBJ1-1
cdr3_length: 13
d_call: -
cdr3_nt: TGTGCCAGCAGCTCTGGAGAGAACACTGAAGCTTTCTTT
cdr3_aa: CASSSGENTEAFF

v_call: TRBV12-3/TRBV12-4
clone_size: -
j_call: TRBJ1-2
cdr3_length: 13
d_call: -
cdr3_nt: TGTGCCAGCAGTCCTTCTGAGGGCTATGGCTACACCTTC
cdr3_aa: CASSPSEGYGYTF

v_call: TRBV29-1
clone_size: -
j_call: TRBJ1-1
cdr3_length: 15
d_call: TRBD1
cdr3_nt: TGCAGCGTTGTGACCGGGACAGGTATGAACACTGAAGCTTTCTTT
cdr3_aa: CSVVTGTGMNTEAFF

v_call: TRBV27
clone_size: -
j_call: TRBJ2-7
cdr3_length: 15
d_call: TRBD2
cdr3_nt: TGTGCCAGCAGTTTAAGTAGCGGGGGGGCCTACGAGCAGTACTTC
cdr3_aa: CASSLSSGGAYEQYF

v_call: TRBV11-3
clone_size: -
j_call: TRBJ2-1
cdr3_length: 14
d_call: -
cdr3_nt: TGTGCCAGCCGGAGAAAAGCGGGCGACAATGAGCAGTTCTTC
cdr3_aa: CASRRKAGDNEQFF

v_call: TRBV2
clone_size: -
j_call: TRBJ1-1
cdr3_length: 15
d_call: -
cdr3_nt: TGTGCCAGCAGTGAAGCAGGCCAGGGATACACTGAAGCTTTCTTT
cdr3_aa: CASSEAGQGYTEAFF

v_call: TRBV19
clone_size: -
j_call: TRBJ1-2
cdr3_length: 12
d_call: -
cdr3_nt: TGTGCCACTCAGGGGATTAACTATGGCTACACCTTC
cdr3_aa: CATQGINYGYTF

v_call: TRBV5-4
clone_size: -
j_call: TRBJ1-4
cdr3_length: 15
d_call: TRBD1
cdr3_nt: TGTGCCAGCAGCCCCGGGACAGCGAGTAATGAAAAACTGTTTTTT
cdr3_aa: CASSPGTASNEKLFF

v_call: TRBV6-6
clone_size: -
j_call: TRBJ1-1
cdr3_length: 13
d_call: -
cdr3_nt: TGTGCCAGCAACACGGACAATTTCCCTGAAGCTTTCTTT
cdr3_aa: CASNTDNFPEAFF

v_call: TRBV2
clone_size: -
j_call: TRBJ2-2
cdr3_length: 20
d_call: TRBD2
cdr3_nt: TGTGCCAGCATGGGCCTTGAGACAGGCCTTCTAGCGGGCAACACCGGGGAGCTGTTTTTT
cdr3_aa: CASMGLETGLLAGNTGELFF

v_call: TRBV7-8
clone_size: -
j_call: TRBJ2-3
cdr3_length: 18
d_call: TRBD2
cdr3_nt: TGTGCCAGCAGCTTAGGACTAGCGGGGGAGTATTTTAGAGATACGCAGTATTTT
cdr3_aa: CASSLGLAGEYFRDTQYF

v_call: TRBV7-2
clone_size: -
j_call: TRBJ1-1
cdr3_length: 13
d_call: -
cdr3_nt: TGTGCCAGCAGCTTAGTCGGGAACACTGAAGCTTTCTTT
cdr3_aa: CASSLVGNTEAFF

v_call: TRBV19
clone_size: few
j_call: TRBJ2-3
cdr3_length: 16
d_call: TRBD1
cdr3_nt: TGTGCCAGTAGTATAGTCCCCGGACAGGGTATGGATACGCAGTATTTT
cdr3_aa: CASSIVPGQGMDTQYF

v_call: TRBV3-1/TRBV3-2
clone_size: -
j_call: TRBJ2-5
cdr3_length: 15
d_call: TRBD1
cdr3_nt: TGTGCCAGCAGCCAGGCGGGGACAGGGGCAGAGACCCAGTACTTC
cdr3_aa: CASSQAGTGAETQYF

v_call: TRBV9
clone_size: -
j_call: TRBJ2-1
cdr3_length: 13
d_call: -
cdr3_nt: TGTGCCAGCAGCGTAGCATGGGGGGATGAGCAGTTCTTC
cdr3_aa: CASSVAWGDEQFF

v_call: TRBV5-1
clone_size: -
j_call: TRBJ1-1
cdr3_length: 14
d_call: -
cdr3_nt: TGCGCCAGCAGCTTGGACGGGTTTAGCACTGAAGCTTTCTTT
cdr3_aa: CASSLDGFSTEAFF

v_call: TRBV28
clone_size: -
j_call: TRBJ2-7
cdr3_length: 16
d_call: TRBD1
cdr3_nt: TGTGCCAGCAGCGGAACCGGACAGGGGGCTTACTACGAGCAGTACTTC
cdr3_aa: CASSGTGQGAYYEQYF

v_call: TRBV5-4
clone_size: -
j_call: TRBJ2-7
cdr3_length: 13
d_call: TRBD1
cdr3_nt: TGTGCCAGCAGCGCTGTAACAGGGGACGAGCAGTACTTC
cdr3_aa: CASSAVTGDEQYF

v_call: TRBV2
clone_size: -
j_call: TRBJ1-2
cdr3_length: 14
d_call: TRBD1
cdr3_nt: TGTGCCAGCAGTGGTACAGGGGGCTTCGGTGGCTACACCTTC
cdr3_aa: CASSGTGGFGGYTF

v_call: TRBV6-5
clone_size: -
j_call: TRBJ2-1
cdr3_length: 14
d_call: TRBD1
cdr3_nt: TGTGCCACGACAGGGGTTGCCTCCTACAATGAGCAGTTCTTC
cdr3_aa: CATTGVASYNEQFF

v_call: TRBV18
clone_size: -
j_call: TRBJ2-1
cdr3_length: 21
d_call: TRBD2
cdr3_nt: TGTGCCAGCTCACCCTCGTGGGGAGGGTCTGAAGCTAGCGGGACTCACAATGAGCAGTTCTTC
cdr3_aa: CASSPSWGGSEASGTHNEQFF

v_call: TRBV5-5
clone_size: -
j_call: TRBJ1-1
cdr3_length: 16
d_call: -
cdr3_nt: TGTGCCAGCAGCTTGGGGGTGGGACTGATGAACACTGAAGCTTTCTTT
cdr3_aa: CASSLGVGLMNTEAFF

v_call: TRBV2
clone_size: -
j_call: TRBJ1-2
cdr3_length: 14
d_call: -
cdr3_nt: TGTGCCAGCAGCCCCACCACAGGGTACGGAGGCTACACCTTC
cdr3_aa: CASSPTTGYGGYTF

v_call: TRBV15
clone_size: -
j_call: TRBJ1-5
cdr3_length: 15
d_call: -
cdr3_nt: TGTGCCACCAGCAGAGATCGACAGAGTAATCAGCCCCAGCATTTT
cdr3_aa: CATSRDRQSNQPQHF

v_call: TRBV7-8
clone_size: -
j_call: TRBJ2-2
cdr3_length: 16
d_call: TRBD2
cdr3_nt: TGTGCCAGCAGCTTCCGGACTAGCGGGGGGGCCGGGGAGCTGTTTTTT
cdr3_aa: CASSFRTSGGAGELFF

v_call: TRBV4-1
clone_size: -
j_call: TRBJ2-5
cdr3_length: 13
d_call: -
cdr3_nt: TGCGCCAGCAGCCAAGTACGGGGAGAGACCCAGTACTTC
cdr3_aa: CASSQVRGETQYF

v_call: TRBV7-8
clone_size: -
j_call: TRBJ1-4
cdr3_length: 15
d_call: -
cdr3_nt: TGTGCCAGCAGCATACGCCGGGGGTACGGAGAAAAACTGTTTTTT
cdr3_aa: CASSIRRGYGEKLFF

v_call: TRBV23-1
clone_size: -
j_call: TRBJ2-1
cdr3_length: 19
d_call: TRBD2
cdr3_nt: TGCGCCAGCAGTCCCTCGGGAGAGCGGGAGCCCGGTTCTTGCAATGAGCAGTTCTTC
cdr3_aa: CASSPSGEREPGSCNEQFF

v_call: TRBV4-1
clone_size: -
j_call: TRBJ2-5
cdr3_length: 22
d_call: TRBD2
cdr3_nt: TGCGCCAGCAGCCGAATGGGGGGCAGGACGGGCGGACTAGCGGGTACTCAAGAGACCCAGTACTTC
cdr3_aa: CASSRMGGRTGGLAGTQETQYF

v_call: TRBV28
clone_size: -
j_call: TRBJ1-2
cdr3_length: 14
d_call: TRBD1
cdr3_nt: TGTGCCAGCAGGACAGGGGAGCGTGCCTATGGCTACACCTTC
cdr3_aa: CASRTGERAYGYTF

v_call: TRBV30
clone_size: -
j_call: TRBJ2-2
cdr3_length: 18
d_call: TRBD2
cdr3_nt: TGTGCCTGGAGTGTACGGGTTAGCGGGAGGCGGGGGTCCGGGGAGCTGTTTTTT
cdr3_aa: CAWSVRVSGRRGSGELFF

v_call: TRBV14
clone_size: -
j_call: TRBJ1-1
cdr3_length: 15
d_call: -
cdr3_nt: TGTGCCAGCAGCCAATTGGGCCAGAGGAACACTGAAGCTTTCTTT
cdr3_aa: CASSQLGQRNTEAFF

v_call: TRBV5-1
clone_size: -
j_call: TRBJ1-2
cdr3_length: 14
d_call: -
cdr3_nt: TGCGCCAGCAGCACCTCGACAGATAACTATGGCTACACCTTC
cdr3_aa: CASSTSTDNYGYTF

v_call: TRBV6-5
clone_size: -
j_call: TRBJ2-3
cdr3_length: 15
d_call: TRBD2
cdr3_nt: TGTGCCAGCAGAGGTACTAGCGGGTTCACAGATACGCAGTATTTT
cdr3_aa: CASRGTSGFTDTQYF

v_call: TRBV24-1
clone_size: -
j_call: TRBJ1-5
cdr3_length: 13
d_call: -
cdr3_nt: TGTGCCACCAGTGGGGGCAGCAATCAGCCCCAGCATTTT
cdr3_aa: CATSGGSNQPQHF

v_call: TRBV7-2
clone_size: -
j_call: TRBJ1-1
cdr3_length: 15
d_call: TRBD1
cdr3_nt: TGTGCCAGCAGCTTGCGGACAGGCTCGAACACTGAAGCTTTCTTT
cdr3_aa: CASSLRTGSNTEAFF

v_call: TRBV19
clone_size: -
j_call: TRBJ1-1
cdr3_length: 13
d_call: -
cdr3_nt: TGTGCCAGTAGTATAGATCGGGGTACTGAAGCTTTCTTT
cdr3_aa: CASSIDRGTEAFF

v_call: TRBV4-2
clone_size: few
j_call: TRBJ1-1
cdr3_length: 16
d_call: TRBD1
cdr3_nt: TGTGCCAGCAGCCAAGGGGCAGGGGGCATATGGACTGAAGCTTTCTTT
cdr3_aa: CASSQGAGGIWTEAFF

v_call: TRBV27
clone_size: -
j_call: TRBJ1-1
cdr3_length: 17
d_call: TRBD1
cdr3_nt: TGTGCCAGCGGCCCGATTCAGGGGGCTTTTATGAACACTGAAGCTTTCTTT
cdr3_aa: CASGPIQGAFMNTEAFF

v_call: TRBV5-5
clone_size: -
j_call: TRBJ1-2
cdr3_length: 15
d_call: -
cdr3_nt: TGTGCCAGCAGCTTAACGGACAGTTTTAACTATGGCTACACCTTC
cdr3_aa: CASSLTDSFNYGYTF

v_call: TRBV2
clone_size: -
j_call: TRBJ1-2
cdr3_length: 14
d_call: -
cdr3_nt: TGTGCCAGCAGTGATGGTGGGGGGGGATATGGCTACACCTTC
cdr3_aa: CASSDGGGGYGYTF